The 20 T cell receptor beta chains below were found in one sample sequenced in a study of blood T cells in healthy people across ages. With a J-beta primer mix and a sample-barcoded 5' primer, a second PCR ran 7 to 11 cycles. TCRdb re-called the 5' RACE reads with MiXCR, one entry per CDR3 protein. This table has some 850,000 distinct CDR3 sequences, roughly 26% appearing once. The same data also contributed to another study, on T cells of mothers and their children.

The sequencing sample was made of blood. These receptors were obtained from a boy under 18 in good health.

The rearrangement uses TRBV6-5 and TRBJ2-5, with 11 bases identical to TRBD2. With V trimmed by 7 bases and J by 11 bases, 6 bases remained unmatched. This CDR3 has 12 residues. Germline V gene data show CDR1 as MNHEY and CDR2 as SVGAGI. The CDR3 sequence: CASKTSGGVQYF. The CDR3 nucleotides are TGTGCCAGCAAAACTAGCGGGGGTGTGCAGTACTTC.

This clonotype appeared a few times. This chain links TRBV25-1 with TRBJ2-3; 8 nucleotides agree with TRBD2. The CDR3 is made up of 18 amino acids. J gave up 3 bases and V 6 bases, and 17 bases lay outside the gene matches. Germline CDR1 MGHDK, CDR2 SYGVNS. CDR3 nucleotide sequence: TGTGCCAGCAGCCCGGGGGGGGGACAACCCCCTCCTACAGATACGCAGTATTTT. Translated: CASSPGGGQPPPTDTQYF.

There are a few counts of this clonotype. The genes are TRBV18 and TRBJ1-2, with TRBD1 identical over 12 bases. The CDR3 loop spans 16 amino acids. The junction had 11 bases not matched to a gene; V was cut back by 8 bases and J by 4 bases. CDR1 KGHSH and CDR2 LQKENI come from the germline V gene. The CDR3 sequence: CASARNRDRGLYGYTF. DNA of the CDR3: TGTGCCAGCGCCCGAAACCGGGACAGGGGGCTCTATGGCTACACCTTC.

This clonotype was recorded once. The chain employs TRBV7-9 and TRBJ1-4, with D maybe TRBD1 (5 bases). The V end lost 2 bases, the J end lost 8 bases, and 15 bases lay between the germline ends. The CDR3 has 15 amino acids. Germline CDR1 SEHNR, CDR2 FQNEAQ (reference sequence). The CDR3 loop reads CASSLPSRVREKLFF. The CDR3 DNA follows: TGTGCCAGCAGCTTACCCTCCAGGGTGCGAGAAAAACTGTTTTTT.

This clonotype came up a few times. The rearrangement links TRBV27 to TRBJ2-5; D remains ambiguous. The J call is doubtful: the DNA matches TRBJ2-1 better. The germline V gene encodes CDR1 MNHEY and CDR2 SMNVEV (reference sequence). The CDR3 loop spans 15 amino acids. CDR3 in amino acids: CASSLTRTVNNEQFF. The CDR3 DNA follows: TGTGCCAGCAGTTTAACAAGAACGGTCAACAATGAGCAGTTCTTC.

This clonotype was observed a few times. The CDR3 loop is CASSPYVGGGSYNEQFF. The CDR3 DNA reads TGTGCCAGCAGCCCCTACGTTGGCGGGGGGTCTTACAATGAGCAGTTCTTC. This sequence joins TRBV9 and TRBJ2-7, with 8 bases identical to TRBD2. Matching the DNA end better, TRBJ2-1 makes the J call doubtful. The CDR3 spans 17 residues. Germline V gene sequence: CDR1 SGDLS, CDR2 YYNGEE.

A few counts support this clonotype. The chain couples TRBV18 to TRBJ1-5; D is perhaps TRBD1 (5 bases). Trimming pared 4 bases from V and 2 bases from J, leaving 12 bases between. The CDR3 runs to 15 residues. Germline values: CDR1 KGHSH, CDR2 LQKENI. The DNA of the CDR3 is TGTGCCAGCTCACTCGCCAGGGATGGCAATCAGCCCCAGCATTTT. Amino acid sequence: CASSLARDGNQPQHF.

This clonotype turned up a few times. The J gene is TRBJ2-3, the V gene TRBV3-1; D remains unclear. CDR1 is LGHDT and CDR2 is YNNKEL in the germline V gene (reference sequence). Trimming stripped 1 base from V and 0 bases from J, with 5 bases between. The CDR3 consists of 14 residues. The CDR3 loop is CASSQGRSTDTQYF. The CDR3 DNA reads TGTGCCAGCAGCCAAGGACGGAGCACAGATACGCAGTATTTT.

The J gene is TRBJ2-3, the V gene TRBV27; D is perhaps TRBD1 (7 bases). The V and J ends lost 5 bases and 0 bases respectively, with 18 bases between them. The CDR3 runs 17 residues. CDR1 and CDR2 from the germline V gene are MNHEY and SMNVEV (reference sequence). The CDR3 protein is CASSPERRDRSTDTQYF. CDR3 in DNA: TGTGCCAGCAGTCCCGAACGGAGGGACAGAAGCACAGATACGCAGTATTTT.

A few counts support this clonotype. The chain carries TRBV18 and TRBJ2-2; D ambiguous. Germline V gives CDR1 KGHSH, CDR2 LQKENI. The CDR3 extends over 14 amino acids. Trimming removed 3 bases from V and 0 bases from J, with 5 bases in between. The chain's CDR3 is CASSPPSNTGELFF. CDR3 coding DNA: TGTGCCAGCTCACCCCCCTCGAACACCGGGGAGCTGTTTTTT. The whole variable domain, filled in from reference TRBV18 and TRBJ2-2, reads NAGVMQNPRHLVRRRGQEARLRCSPMKGHSHVYWYRQLPEEGLKFMVYLQKENIIDESGMPKERFSAEFPKEGPSILRIQQVVRGDSAAYFCASSPPSNTGELFFGEGSRLTVL.

The rearrangement joins TRBV29-1 to TRBJ2-3; D is uncertain. V was clipped by 5 bases and J by 7 bases, with 16 bases between them. CDR3 size: 13 residues. Germline V gene lookup returns CDR1 SQVTM and CDR2 ANQGSEA. In DNA, the CDR3 is TGCAGCGTTTTTAGGACCAACGCAAATACGCAGTATTTT. It codes for CSVFRTNANTQYF.

This chain joins TRBV12-3 or TRBV12-4 and TRBJ2-7, with D unclear. V lost 6 bases to trimming and J lost 1 base, with 13 bases between them. This CDR3 is built from 14 residues. CDR3 sequence (DNA): TGTGCCAGCAGACCCGACACCCCGTCCTACGAGCAGTACTTC. Its protein product is CASRPDTPSYEQYF.

This clonotype has just a few counts. This chain links TRBV29-1 with TRBJ1-2, with 7 bases fitting TRBD1. V was clipped by 7 bases and J by 2 bases; unmatched bases: 7. This CDR3 contains 13 residues. Germline lookup yields CDR1 SQVTM and CDR2 ANQGSEA. The CDR3 protein is CSALTGTNYGYTF. The CDR3 nucleotides are TGCAGCGCTCTGACAGGGACCAACTATGGCTACACCTTC.

The genes are TRBV9 and TRBJ2-5, with 8 bases that match TRBD2. Germline CDR1 is SGDLS and CDR2 is YYNGEE. The ends lost 0 bases at V and 5 bases at J; junction bases unmatched: 6. The CDR3 runs to 15 residues. The CDR3 region has the DNA TGTGCCAGCAGCGTAGATCGGGGGGGGGATGAGACCCAGTACTTC. Its protein product is CASSVDRGGDETQYF.

The gene calls are TRBV21-1 and TRBJ2-1; the DNA was not used to check the table's D call, TRBD1. TRBV21-1 represents a pseudogene. There are 14 residues in the CDR3. CDR3 sequence: CASSSYRGGNEQFF. The DNA for the CDR3 is TGTGCCAGCAGTTCGTACAGGGGAGGGAATGAGCAGTTCTTC.

The CDR3 spells CSAMLSREQYF. The CDR3 nucleotides are TGCAGTGCCATGCTGAGTCGCGAGCAGTACTTC. The gene calls are TRBV20-1 and TRBJ2-7; D is undetermined. This CDR3 has 11 amino acids. Trimming took off 6 bases at V and 6 bases at J, with 12 bases between the two ends. From germline, CDR1 is DFQATT and CDR2 SNEGSKA (reference sequence).

This chain connects TRBV20-1 to TRBJ2-7; possible D gene TRBD2, 5 bases. The CDR3 runs 11 residues. Germline lookup yields CDR1 DFQATT and CDR2 SNEGSKA (reference sequence). The ends were cut back, 2 bases at V and 6 bases at J, with 8 bases in the middle. CDR3: CSARRRGEQYF. The CDR3 region has the DNA TGCAGTGCTAGACGACGGGGCGAGCAGTACTTC.

CDR3 bases: TGTGCCAGCAGCTCGACCCTGGCTTCTTATGGCTACACCTTC. Its protein is CASSSTLASYGYTF. The chain joins TRBV3-1 to TRBJ1-2; D gene ambiguous. V lost 5 bases and J lost 5, with 15 bases in between. The length of the CDR3 is 14 residues. The germline V gene has CDR1 LGHDT and CDR2 YNNKEL (reference sequence). The full variable domain, rest sourced from reference TRBV3-1 and TRBJ1-2, is DTAVSQTPKYLVTQMGNDKSIKCEQNLGHDTMYWYKQDSKKFLKIMFSYNNKELIINETVPNRFSPKSPDKAHLNLHINSLELGDSAVYFCASSSTLASYGYTFGSGTRLTVV.

The chain links TRBV20-1 to TRBJ2-7, with 12 positions matching TRBD2. The germline CDR1 and CDR2 sequences are DFQATT and SNEGSKA (reference sequence). V lost 3 bases, J lost 7 bases, and 7 bases stayed unmatched. The CDR3 sequence is 14 residues long. The CDR3 sequence is CSASVATSGGEQYF. CDR3 DNA: TGCAGTGCTAGTGTCGCCACTAGCGGGGGGGAGCAGTACTTC.

The chain carries TRBV10-2 and TRBJ2-7; D not certain. V was shortened by 6 bases and J by 7 bases, with 16 bases between the two germline ends. CDR1 and CDR2 (germline): WSHSY, SAAADI. The CDR3 is 13 residues long. The CDR3 loop is CASSVARPVEQYF. CDR3 DNA: TGCGCCAGCAGCGTCGCTCGACCGGTGGAGCAGTACTTC.